This T cell receptor beta chain was sequenced for a study of CD8 T cells in ankylosing spondylitis. This clonotype occurred many times. Antigen unknown. V dropped 1 base and J dropped 8; count of bases not matched to a gene: 7. The CDR3 has 16 residues. Germline-derived CDR1 and CDR2 are SGDLS and YYNGEE. Whole-study findings and limits: Typical of ankylosing spondylitis blood, it appeared, was a TCR beta motif of eight highly homologous variants.

TCRdb itself ran the 5' RACE reads through MiXCR, one entry per CDR3 protein. Among under 7,500 distinct CDR3 sequences listed, roughly 2.9% were seen once. The gene calls are TRBV9 and TRBJ2-1; TRBD2 agrees at 12 bases. This sequence was found in a female donor with ankylosing spondylitis or in good health (not recorded which). Sequencing used blood, either unsorted or a sorted T cell fraction (not recorded which). The CDR3 DNA follows: TGTGCCAGCAGCGTATCTAGCGGGAGGGCCCTCGATGAGCAGTTCTTC. This codes for CASSVSSGRALDEQFF.